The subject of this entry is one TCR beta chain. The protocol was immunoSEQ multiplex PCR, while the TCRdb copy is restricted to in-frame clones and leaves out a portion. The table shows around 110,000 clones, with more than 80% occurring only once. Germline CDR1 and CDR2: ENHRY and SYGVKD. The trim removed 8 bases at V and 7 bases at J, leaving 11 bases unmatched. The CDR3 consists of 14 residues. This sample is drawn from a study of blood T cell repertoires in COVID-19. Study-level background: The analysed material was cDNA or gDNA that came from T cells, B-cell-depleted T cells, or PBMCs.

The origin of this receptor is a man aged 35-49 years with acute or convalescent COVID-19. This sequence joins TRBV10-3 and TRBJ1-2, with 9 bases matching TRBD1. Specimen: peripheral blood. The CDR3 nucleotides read TGTGCCATCTTTGACCCGACAGGGGGGGTTGGCTACACCTTC. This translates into CAIFDPTGGVGYTF.